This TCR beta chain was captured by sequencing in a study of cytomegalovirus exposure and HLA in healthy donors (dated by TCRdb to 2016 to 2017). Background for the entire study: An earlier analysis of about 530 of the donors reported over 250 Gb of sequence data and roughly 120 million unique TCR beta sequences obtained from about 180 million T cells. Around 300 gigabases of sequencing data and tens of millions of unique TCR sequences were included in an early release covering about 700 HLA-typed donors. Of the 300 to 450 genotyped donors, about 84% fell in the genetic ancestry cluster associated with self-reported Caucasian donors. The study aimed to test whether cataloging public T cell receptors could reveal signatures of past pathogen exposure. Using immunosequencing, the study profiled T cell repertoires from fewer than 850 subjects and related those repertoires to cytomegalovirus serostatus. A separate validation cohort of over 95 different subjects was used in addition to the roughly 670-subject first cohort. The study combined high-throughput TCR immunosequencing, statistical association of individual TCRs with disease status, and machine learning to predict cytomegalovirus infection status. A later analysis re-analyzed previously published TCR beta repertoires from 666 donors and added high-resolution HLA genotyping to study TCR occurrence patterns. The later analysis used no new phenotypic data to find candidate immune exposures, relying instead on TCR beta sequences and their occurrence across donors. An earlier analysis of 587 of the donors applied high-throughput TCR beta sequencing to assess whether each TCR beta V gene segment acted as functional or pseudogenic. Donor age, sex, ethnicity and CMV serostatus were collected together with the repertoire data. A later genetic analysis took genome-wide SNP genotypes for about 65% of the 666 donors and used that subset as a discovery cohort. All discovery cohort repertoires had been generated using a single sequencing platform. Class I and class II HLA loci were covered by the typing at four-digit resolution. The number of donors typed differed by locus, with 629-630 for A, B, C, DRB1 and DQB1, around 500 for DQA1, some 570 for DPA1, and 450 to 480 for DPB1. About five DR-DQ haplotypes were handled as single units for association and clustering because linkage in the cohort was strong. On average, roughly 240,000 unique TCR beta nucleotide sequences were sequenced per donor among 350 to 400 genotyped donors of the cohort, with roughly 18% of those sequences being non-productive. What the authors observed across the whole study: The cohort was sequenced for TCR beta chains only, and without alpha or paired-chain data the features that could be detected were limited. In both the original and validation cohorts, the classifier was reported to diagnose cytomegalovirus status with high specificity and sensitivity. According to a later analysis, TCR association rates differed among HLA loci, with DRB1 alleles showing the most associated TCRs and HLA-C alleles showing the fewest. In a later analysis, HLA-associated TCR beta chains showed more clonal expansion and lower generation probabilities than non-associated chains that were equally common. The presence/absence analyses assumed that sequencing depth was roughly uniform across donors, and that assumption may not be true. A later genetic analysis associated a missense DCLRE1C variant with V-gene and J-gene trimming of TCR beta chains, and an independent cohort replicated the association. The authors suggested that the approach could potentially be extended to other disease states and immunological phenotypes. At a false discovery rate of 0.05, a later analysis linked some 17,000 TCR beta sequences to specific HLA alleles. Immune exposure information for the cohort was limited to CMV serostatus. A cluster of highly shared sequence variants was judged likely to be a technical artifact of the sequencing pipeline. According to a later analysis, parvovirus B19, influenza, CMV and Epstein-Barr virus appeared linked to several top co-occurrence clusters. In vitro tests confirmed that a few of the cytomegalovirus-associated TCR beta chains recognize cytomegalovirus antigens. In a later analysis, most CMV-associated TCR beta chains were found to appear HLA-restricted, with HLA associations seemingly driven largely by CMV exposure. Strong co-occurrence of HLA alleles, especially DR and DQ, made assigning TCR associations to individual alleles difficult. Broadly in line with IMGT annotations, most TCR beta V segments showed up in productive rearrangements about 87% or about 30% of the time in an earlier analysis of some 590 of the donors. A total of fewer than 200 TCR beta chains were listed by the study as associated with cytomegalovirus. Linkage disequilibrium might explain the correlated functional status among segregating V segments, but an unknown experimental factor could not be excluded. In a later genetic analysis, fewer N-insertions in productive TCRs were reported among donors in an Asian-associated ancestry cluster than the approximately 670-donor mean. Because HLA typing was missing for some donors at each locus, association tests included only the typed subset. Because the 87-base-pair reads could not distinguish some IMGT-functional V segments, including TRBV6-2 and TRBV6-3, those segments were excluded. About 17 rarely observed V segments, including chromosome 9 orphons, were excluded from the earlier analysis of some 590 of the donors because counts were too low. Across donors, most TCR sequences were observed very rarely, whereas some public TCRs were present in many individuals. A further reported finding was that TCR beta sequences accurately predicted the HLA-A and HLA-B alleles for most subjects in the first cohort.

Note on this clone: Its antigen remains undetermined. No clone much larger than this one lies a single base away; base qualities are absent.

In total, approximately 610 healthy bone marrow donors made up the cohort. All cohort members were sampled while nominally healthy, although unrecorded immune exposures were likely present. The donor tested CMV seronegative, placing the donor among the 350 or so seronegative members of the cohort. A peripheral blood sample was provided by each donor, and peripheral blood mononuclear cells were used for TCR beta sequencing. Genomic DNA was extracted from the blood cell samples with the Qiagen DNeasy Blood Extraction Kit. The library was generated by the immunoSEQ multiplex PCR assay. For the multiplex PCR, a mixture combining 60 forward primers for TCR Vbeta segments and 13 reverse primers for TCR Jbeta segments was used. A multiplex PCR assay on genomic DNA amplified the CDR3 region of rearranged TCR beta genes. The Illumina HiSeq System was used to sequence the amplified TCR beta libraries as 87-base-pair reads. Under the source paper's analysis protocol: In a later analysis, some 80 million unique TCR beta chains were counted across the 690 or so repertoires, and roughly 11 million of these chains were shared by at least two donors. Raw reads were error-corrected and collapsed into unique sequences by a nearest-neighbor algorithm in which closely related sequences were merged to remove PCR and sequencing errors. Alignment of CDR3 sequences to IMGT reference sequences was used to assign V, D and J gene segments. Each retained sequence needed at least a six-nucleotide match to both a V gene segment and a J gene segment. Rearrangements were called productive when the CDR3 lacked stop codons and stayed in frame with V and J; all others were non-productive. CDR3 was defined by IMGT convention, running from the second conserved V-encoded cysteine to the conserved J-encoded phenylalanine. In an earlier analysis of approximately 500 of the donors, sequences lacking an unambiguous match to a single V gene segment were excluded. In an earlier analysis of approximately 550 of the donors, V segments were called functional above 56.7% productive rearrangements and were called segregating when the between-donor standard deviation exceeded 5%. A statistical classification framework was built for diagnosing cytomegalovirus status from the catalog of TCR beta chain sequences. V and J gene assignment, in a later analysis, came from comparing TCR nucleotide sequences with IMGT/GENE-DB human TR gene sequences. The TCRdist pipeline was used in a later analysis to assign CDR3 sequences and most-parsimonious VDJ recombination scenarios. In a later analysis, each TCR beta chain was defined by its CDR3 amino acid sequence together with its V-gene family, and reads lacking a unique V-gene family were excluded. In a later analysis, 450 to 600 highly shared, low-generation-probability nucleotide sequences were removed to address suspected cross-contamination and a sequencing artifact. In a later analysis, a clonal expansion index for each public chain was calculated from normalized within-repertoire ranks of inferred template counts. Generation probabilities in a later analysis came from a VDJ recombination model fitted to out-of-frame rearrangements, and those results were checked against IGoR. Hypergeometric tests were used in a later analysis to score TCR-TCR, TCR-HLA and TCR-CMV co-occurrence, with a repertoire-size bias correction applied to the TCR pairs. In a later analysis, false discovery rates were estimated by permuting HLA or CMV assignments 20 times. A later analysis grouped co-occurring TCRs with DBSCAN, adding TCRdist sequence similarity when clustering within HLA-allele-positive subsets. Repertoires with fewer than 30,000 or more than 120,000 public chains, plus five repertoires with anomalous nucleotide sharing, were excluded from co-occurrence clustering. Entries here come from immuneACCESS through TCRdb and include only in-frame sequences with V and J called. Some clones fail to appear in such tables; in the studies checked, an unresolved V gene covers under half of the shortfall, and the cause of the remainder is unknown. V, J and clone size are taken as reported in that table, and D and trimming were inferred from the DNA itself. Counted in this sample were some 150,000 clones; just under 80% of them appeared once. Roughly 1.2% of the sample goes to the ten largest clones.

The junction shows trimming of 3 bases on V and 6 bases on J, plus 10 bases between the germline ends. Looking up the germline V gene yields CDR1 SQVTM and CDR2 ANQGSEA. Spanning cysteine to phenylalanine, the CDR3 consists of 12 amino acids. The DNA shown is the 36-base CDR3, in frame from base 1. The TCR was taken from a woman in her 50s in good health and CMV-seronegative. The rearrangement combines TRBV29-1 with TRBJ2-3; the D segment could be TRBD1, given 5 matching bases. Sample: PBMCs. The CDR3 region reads CSVDRTMDTQYF. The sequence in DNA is TGCAGCGTTGATAGGACAATGGATACGCAGTATTTT.